These T cell receptor beta chains were read from a single sample in a study of neurological immune-mediated disorders. TCRdb processed the 5' RACE reads anew with MiXCR; each CDR3 protein has one entry. The data contain around 79,000 distinct CDR3 sequences, 13% to 15% of them singletons. The sequencing input was PBMCs. The origin of the receptors is a woman aged 50 to 60 in good health. CDR3s include the opening cysteine and the closing phenylalanine or tryptophan. The order of the fields is J gene, V gene, CDR3 protein.

TRBJ1-6,TRBV5-1,CASSLGSEAALNSPLHF
TRBJ2-3,TRBV5-1,CASSLADGVIVGTDTQYF
TRBJ2-2,TRBV5-1,CASSFVAGDRTGELFF
TRBJ1-1,TRBV5-1,CASSPVPWQGAEAFF
TRBJ1-2,TRBV6-5,CASRTPGQTNYGYTF
TRBJ2-7,TRBV2,CASWRAGELHEQYF
TRBJ1-6,TRBV5-1,CASSPESSYNSPLHF
TRBJ2-5,TRBV20-1,CSARAPGVETQYF
TRBJ1-1,TRBV7-8,CASSPTSGTEAFF
TRBJ2-2,TRBV20-1,CSARGAGTNTGELFF
TRBJ2-3,TRBV5-1,CASLSGDPYTDTQYF
TRBJ2-7,TRBV7-9,CASSFPSGTSLVEQYF
TRBJ1-5,TRBV12-3/TRBV12-4,CVSTRTGVVGAQHF
TRBJ2-7,TRBV28,CASRGGGRGYEQYF
TRBJ2-7,TRBV7-6,CASSPDFSGRPLEQYF
TRBJ1-4,TRBV4-1,CASSSQQGAVYEKLFF
TRBJ2-5,TRBV5-5,CASSLEREETQYF
TRBJ2-2,TRBV7-2,CASSMLAGDYTGELFF
TRBJ2-7,TRBV14,CASSRPGTSYEQYF
TRBJ2-1,TRBV20-1,CSARTVRGRTSGIGNEQFF
TRBJ1-6,TRBV28,CASSLRQYDSPLHF
TRBJ2-5,TRBV20-1,CSTGLRETQYF
TRBJ2-3,TRBV5-6,CASSLVGGGLTDTQYF
TRBJ2-3,TRBV18,CASSIQGPGDTQYF
TRBJ2-5,TRBV28,CASSPPEGLARETQYF
TRBJ2-3,TRBV5-1,CASSYDGADTQYF
TRBJ2-6,TRBV20-1,CSARDRQTAGANVLTF
TRBJ2-3,TRBV5-1,CASSQMASGGADTQYF
TRBJ2-3,TRBV7-6,CASSLGRTRTDTQYF
TRBJ2-1,TRBV20-1,CSARVVAGESYNEQFF
TRBJ2-1,TRBV2,CASKGASYNEQFF